Listed here are 29 T cell receptor beta chains from one sample, sequenced in a study listed by TCRdb under 2016. The library was produced with RT-PCR. TCRdb lists the instrument as Illumina MiSeq. TCRdb passed the public sequencing reads through fastp at Q25 and MiXCR, retaining productive beta sequences. When rows share a CDR3 protein, they turn into one entry using the most common DNA and genes. The sample yields about 680,000 distinct CDR3 sequences; around 14% were counted once. The ten top clones hold roughly 3.9% of the sample. Sample: memory CD4+ T cells from blood. The receptor source for this set is a female donor in good health, serving as a healthy control.

This clonotype was counted at least ten times. V gene TRBV7-2 combines with J gene TRBJ1-1, with a tentative D call TRBD1 (6 bases). The CDR3 loop spans 14 amino acids. Germline lookup yields CDR1 SGHTA and CDR2 FQGNSA. Trimming removed 4 bases from V and 4 bases from J, with 13 bases in between. The CDR3 nucleotides read TGTGCCAGCAGCTCACAGGGTCAGGGCACTGAAGCTTTCTTT. This sequence encodes CASSSQGQGTEAFF.

Only a few counts were recorded for this clonotype. The chain carries TRBV7-3 and TRBJ2-2; D unclear. The CDR3 has 13 amino acids. Trimming cost V 5 bases and J 5 bases, with 9 bases left between them. Germline CDR1 is SGHTA and CDR2 is FQGTGA. CDR3 loop: CASSQDVTGELFF. The CDR3 DNA reads TGTGCCAGCAGCCAAGACGTAACCGGGGAGCTGTTTTTT.

V is TRBV5-1 and J is TRBJ2-5; D is possibly TRBD1 or TRBD2 (5 bases each). The CDR3 runs to 15 residues. CDR1 is SGHRS, CDR2 YFSETQ, per germline. V lost 1 base to trimming and J lost 4 bases, with 14 bases between them. Here the CDR3 DNA reads TGCGCCAGCAGCTTGATAAGCACAGGAGGAGAGACCCAGTACTTC. Protein product: CASSLISTGGETQYF.

The chain carries TRBV20-1 and TRBJ1-3, with D uncertain. The V gene lost 0 bases and the J gene lost 3 bases, with 9 bases spanning the gap. Germline V gene sequence: CDR1 DFQATT, CDR2 SNEGSKA (reference sequence). This CDR3 contains 14 residues. For the CDR3, the DNA is TGCAGTGCTAGAGATGGGGAACTTGGAAACACCATATATTTT. Its protein product is CSARDGELGNTIYF.

The chain's CDR3 is CASSHGGALSETQYF. As DNA, the CDR3 is TGTGCCAGCAGCCACGGAGGGGCTCTCTCGGAGACCCAGTACTTC. The chain uses TRBV5-5 and TRBJ2-5, with D tentatively TRBD2 (6 bases). Germline V gives CDR1 SGHKS, CDR2 YYEKEE (reference sequence). V lost 4 bases and J lost 5, with 18 bases in between. The CDR3 has 15 amino acids. The full variable domain, completed using reference TRBV5-5 and TRBJ2-5, is DAGVTQSPTHLIKTRGQQVTLRCSPISGHKSVSWYQQVLGQGPQFIFQYYEKEERGRGNFPDRFSARQFPNYSSELNVNALLLGDSALYLCASSHGGALSETQYFGPGTRLLVL.

This clonotype was observed a few times. The rearrangement links TRBV5-1 to TRBJ2-1; D unresolved. The CDR3 consists of 16 residues. V shed 4 bases and J shed 7 bases, with 21 bases lying between them. Per the germline V gene, CDR1 is SGHRS and CDR2 is YFSETQ. The DNA of the CDR3 is TGCGCCAGCAGCCCCGCAGCCCCTACCCTAGGGAATGAGCAGTTCTTC. The encoded protein is CASSPAAPTLGNEQFF.

This clonotype was seen a few times. The CDR3 coding sequence is TGTGCCAGCAGCTTATATCGCTCTGGAAACACCATATATTTT. Residues: CASSLYRSGNTIYF. The chain links TRBV7-2 to TRBJ1-3; D is uncertain. The length of the CDR3 is 14 residues. The V gene lost 2 bases and the J gene lost 0 bases, with 5 bases spanning the gap. Germline lookup yields CDR1 SGHTA and CDR2 FQGNSA. Full variable domain (outside the CDR3, taken from reference TRBV7-2 and TRBJ1-3): GAGVSQSPSNKVTEKGKDVELRCDPISGHTALYWYRQSLGQGLEFLIYFQGNSAPDKSGLPSDRFSAERTGGSVSTLTIQRTQQEDSAVYLCASSLYRSGNTIYFGEGSWLTVV.

This clonotype was found a few times. The CDR3 sequence: CSARARGLAGGEQFF. CDR3 nucleotides: TGCAGTGCTAGAGCGAGAGGACTAGCGGGGGGAGAGCAGTTCTTC. The V and J genes are TRBV20-1 and TRBJ2-1, with 14 nucleotides matching TRBD2. The CDR3 length is 15 residues. The junction had 6 bases not matched to a gene; V was cut back by 1 base and J by 10 bases. The V gene's germline CDR1 is DFQATT and CDR2 SNEGSKA (reference sequence).

This clonotype was counted between two and nine times. An end of the junction does not agree with germline; a read error may underlie this. The gene calls are TRBV5-1 and TRBJ1-1; 8 bases map to TRBD1. This CDR3 is built from 12 residues. Germline V lookup: CDR1 SGHRS, CDR2 YFSETQ. For the CDR3, the DNA is TGTGCCAGCAGCTTACAGGGGGCTGAAGCTTTCTTT. Amino acid sequence: CASSLQGAEAFF.

The CDR3 loop is CSARDMGRDGTDTQYF. CDR3 nucleotides: TGCAGTGCTAGAGATATGGGCAGGGACGGGACAGATACGCAGTATTTT. The chain recombines TRBV20-1 with TRBJ2-3; D may correspond to TRBD1 or TRBD2 (5 bases each). Germline CDR1 DFQATT, CDR2 SNEGSKA (reference sequence). CDR3 length: 16 amino acids. Trimming shortened V by 0 bases and J by 3 bases, and 16 bases separated the two germline ends.

This clonotype was found a few times. This sequence joins TRBV7-2 and TRBJ2-2; D unresolved. The CDR3 length is 16 residues. Trimming shortened V by 1 base and J by 0 bases, and 9 bases separated the two germline ends. The V gene's germline CDR1 is SGHTA and CDR2 FQGNSA. This chain's CDR3 is CASSLVGRSNTGELFF. CDR3 in DNA: TGTGCCAGCAGCTTAGTTGGTCGGTCGAACACCGGGGAGCTGTTTTTT.

The J gene is TRBJ2-1, the V gene TRBV9, with D perhaps matching TRBD2 (6 bases). Germline values: CDR1 SGDLS, CDR2 YYNGEE. V was pared by 0 bases and J by 5 bases, with 9 bases between. This CDR3 has 14 residues. The chain's CDR3 is CASSVGGGNNEQFF. CDR3 nucleotides: TGTGCCAGCAGCGTAGGGGGCGGGAACAATGAGCAGTTCTTC.

This clonotype was recorded at least ten times. DNA for the CDR3: TGCGCCAGCAGCGAGGGCCCTCGGGAGTTCTTC. It yields the protein CASSEGPREFF. V is TRBV10-2 and J is TRBJ2-1, with a tentative D call TRBD2 (5 bases). CDR3 length: 11 amino acids. The V end lost 6 bases, the J end lost 14 bases, and 14 bases lay between the germline ends. In germline, CDR1 is WSHSY, CDR2 SAAADI.

Many counts were recorded for this clonotype. The chain has TRBV20-1 and TRBJ2-7; no clear D gene. Deletions cut 3 bases from V and 7 bases from J, with 13 bases between. The CDR3 totals 12 residues. The germline V gene has CDR1 DFQATT and CDR2 SNEGSKA (reference sequence). The CDR3 is CSASRVTDEQYF. DNA for the CDR3: TGCAGTGCTAGTCGAGTTACAGATGAGCAGTACTTC.

The chain has TRBV27 and TRBJ2-7; 9 bases are shared with TRBD2. In germline, CDR1 is MNHEY, CDR2 SMNVEV (reference sequence). V lost 3 bases and J lost 5; bases outside the gene matches: 5. The CDR3 consists of 14 residues. The CDR3 DNA reads TGTGCCAGCAGTTTTAGCGGGAGAATCGACGAGCAGTACTTC. It translates to CASSFSGRIDEQYF.

The chain recombines TRBV7-9 with TRBJ2-7; 7 bases match TRBD2. V lost 5 bases and J lost 3; bases outside the gene matches: 7. There are 14 residues in the CDR3. The germline gives CDR1 SEHNR, CDR2 FQNEAQ (reference sequence). In nucleotides, the CDR3 is TGTGCCAGCAGCCCGAGACTAGCCCGCTACGAGCAGTACTTC. This sequence encodes CASSPRLARYEQYF.

This clonotype was seen a few times. The chain is built from TRBV5-6 and TRBJ2-1; D perhaps matches TRBD1 (6 bases). V was clipped by 0 bases and J by 4 bases, with 14 bases between them. CDR1 and CDR2 (germline): SGHDT, YYEEEE. The CDR3 has 16 residues. CDR3 DNA: TGTGCCAGCAGCTTGGATGGGCAGGGGCTTTACAATGAGCAGTTCTTC. Amino acids: CASSLDGQGLYNEQFF.

This clonotype has ten or more counts. The V gene is TRBV7-2, the J gene TRBJ1-1, with TRBD1 identical over 12 bases. The germline gives CDR1 SGHTA, CDR2 FQGNSA. The CDR3 spans 16 residues. Trimming at V came to 8 bases and at J to 0 bases, leaving 7 bases not matched to a gene. CDR3 amino acids: CASLRDRGLMNTEAFF. In nucleotides, the CDR3 is TGTGCCAGCCTTAGGGACAGGGGGCTTATGAACACTGAAGCTTTCTTT.

The chain has TRBV18 and TRBJ2-1, with D maybe TRBD2 (5 bases). The CDR3 length is 15 residues. Trimming left V 2 bases short and J 6 bases short, with 14 bases between. The germline V gene encodes CDR1 KGHSH and CDR2 LQKENI. CDR3 in DNA: TGTGCCAGCTCACCAGGGAGCACAATAGGCAATGAGCAGTTCTTC. This encodes CASSPGSTIGNEQFF.

About this clonotype: This likely comes from a read error, as the CDR3 has no conserved phenylalanine or tryptophan at its end. The chain combines TRBV29-1 with TRBJ1-2; no clear D. V shed 2 bases and J shed 5 bases, with 9 bases lying between them. The CDR3 has 12 residues. In germline, CDR1 is SQVTM, CDR2 ANQGSEA. The CDR3 loop reads CSVELIGYGYTC. DNA of the CDR3: TGCAGCGTTGAATTGATCGGATATGGCTACACCTGC.

The gene calls are TRBV6-6 and TRBJ2-3; D is ambiguous. This CDR3 has 17 amino acids. The V gene lost 6 bases and the J gene lost 2 bases, with 21 bases spanning the gap. Per the germline V gene, CDR1 is MNHNY and CDR2 is SVGAGI (reference sequence). In nucleotides, the CDR3 is TGTGCCAGCAGCCGGACGGGCTACGCGGCACACACAGATACGCAGTATTTT. This gives the protein CASSRTGYAAHTDTQYF.

This clonotype was seen more than once but under ten times. The CDR3 DNA reads as TGCAGTGCTCGAACACTCGGCACAGGGGCAAACACCATATATTTT. This translates into CSARTLGTGANTIYF. The chain links TRBV20-1 to TRBJ1-3, with TRBD1 identical over 7 bases. With 5 bases clipped from V and 6 bases from J, the junction kept 13 bases outside the gene matches. The CDR3 is 15 residues long. In germline, CDR1 is DFQATT, CDR2 SNEGSKA (reference sequence).

This clonotype was counted a few times. The V gene is TRBV5-1, the J gene TRBJ2-3; no reliable D call. The CDR3 has 14 amino acids. Germline CDR1 reads SGHRS; CDR2 reads YFSETQ. V lost 3 bases to trimming and J lost 1 base, with 9 bases between them. The CDR3 DNA reads as TGCGCCAGCAGCTCAGAAGGACGCACAGATACGCAGTATTTT. It yields the protein CASSSEGRTDTQYF.

The chain recombines TRBV7-6 with TRBJ2-7; no reliable D call. The germline CDR1 and CDR2 sequences are SGHVS and FNYEAQ. The CDR3 runs 13 residues. V was shortened by 1 base and J by 6 bases, with 10 bases between the two germline ends. The CDR3: CASSLGWGREQYF. CDR3 DNA sequence: TGTGCCAGCAGCTTAGGATGGGGTCGCGAGCAGTACTTC.

This clonotype was counted ten times or more. The J gene is TRBJ1-5, the V gene TRBV29-1, with D unclear. V shed 4 bases and J shed 0 bases, with 10 bases lying between them. Germline V gene data show CDR1 as SQVTM and CDR2 as ANQGSEA. The CDR3 sequence is 14 residues long. CDR3 amino acids: CSVAFSNSNQPQHF. For the CDR3, the DNA is TGCAGCGTTGCATTCAGCAATAGCAATCAGCCCCAGCATTTT.

This clonotype was recorded a few times. The chain is built from TRBV7-2 and TRBJ1-6; D gene ambiguous. Trimming pared 5 bases from V and 3 bases from J, leaving 14 bases between. Germline CDR1 and CDR2: SGHTA and FQGNSA. CDR3 length: 16 residues. The CDR3 sequence is CASSPPAGIYNSPLHF. CDR3 DNA: TGTGCCAGCAGCCCCCCGGCTGGGATCTATAATTCACCCCTCCACTTT.

This clonotype occurred many times. This chain uses TRBV6-5 with TRBJ1-5, with D unresolved. Trimming pared 6 bases from V and 4 bases from J, leaving 10 bases between. Per germline, CDR1 MNHEY and CDR2 SVGAGI. The CDR3 consists of 13 residues. As DNA, the CDR3 is TGTGCCAGCAGCCCAACCCCGAATCAGCCCCAGCATTTT. The encoded protein is CASSPTPNQPQHF.

This clonotype was counted only a few times. The junction and the germline gene differ at one end; a read error may be behind it. CDR3 DNA: TGTGCCACCAGTGAGGAGGGCGCCTTGAACCCCGGGGAGCTGTTTTTT. Protein: CATSEEGALNPGELFF. This rearrangement joins TRBV24-1 to TRBJ2-2, with D possibly being TRBD2 (6 bases). The CDR3 covers 16 residues. The germline V gene encodes CDR1 KGHDR and CDR2 SFDVKD.

The rearrangement uses TRBV7-9 and TRBJ1-6, with D possibly matching TRBD1 (5 bases). V gave up 1 base and J gave up 6 bases, with 19 bases separating them. The CDR3 covers 18 residues. Germline V gene data show CDR1 as SEHNR and CDR2 as FQNEAQ (reference sequence). CDR3 DNA: TGTGCCAGCAGCTTAGGTGGAGGCGGAGACAGTTCTAATTCACCCCTCCACTTT. This gives the protein CASSLGGGGDSSNSPLHF.